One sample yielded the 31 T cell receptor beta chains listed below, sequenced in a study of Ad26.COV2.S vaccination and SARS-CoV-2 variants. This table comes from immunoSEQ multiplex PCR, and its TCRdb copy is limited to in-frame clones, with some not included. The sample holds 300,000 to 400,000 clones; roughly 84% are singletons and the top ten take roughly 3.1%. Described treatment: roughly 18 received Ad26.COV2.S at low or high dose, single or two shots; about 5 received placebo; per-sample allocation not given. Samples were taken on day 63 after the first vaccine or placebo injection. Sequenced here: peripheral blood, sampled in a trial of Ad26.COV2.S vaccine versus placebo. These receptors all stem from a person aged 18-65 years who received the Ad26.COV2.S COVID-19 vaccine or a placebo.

The CDR3 here is CASSEVGGETQYF. In DNA form, the CDR3 reads TGCGCCAGCTCAGAAGTTGGGGGGGAGACCCAGTACTTC. The chain is built from TRBV5-1 and TRBJ2-5, with a weak D call TRBD2 (6 bases). This CDR3 is 13 amino acids long. The V end was cut by 7 bases, the J end by 5 bases, with 15 bases between. Germline V CDR1 and CDR2: SGHRS, YFSETQ.

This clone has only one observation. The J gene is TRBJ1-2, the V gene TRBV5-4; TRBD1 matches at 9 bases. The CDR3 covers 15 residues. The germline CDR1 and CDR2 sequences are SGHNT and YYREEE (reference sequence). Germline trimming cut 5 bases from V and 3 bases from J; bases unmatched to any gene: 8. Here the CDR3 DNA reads TGTGCCAGCAGTGGGGACAGGGAGGAGGACTATGGCTACACCTTC. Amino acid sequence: CASSGDREEDYGYTF.

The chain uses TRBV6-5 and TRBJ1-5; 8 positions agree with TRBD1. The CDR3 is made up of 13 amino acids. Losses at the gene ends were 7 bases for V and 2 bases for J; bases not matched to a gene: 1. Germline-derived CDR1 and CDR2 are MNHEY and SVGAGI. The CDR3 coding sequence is TGTGCCAGCAAGGACAGGGGCAATCAGCCCCAGCATTTT. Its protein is CASKDRGNQPQHF.

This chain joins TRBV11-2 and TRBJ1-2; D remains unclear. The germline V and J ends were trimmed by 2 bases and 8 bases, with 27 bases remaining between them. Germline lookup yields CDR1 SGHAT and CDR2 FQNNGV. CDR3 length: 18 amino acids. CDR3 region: CASSLSRQSLLSPSGYTF. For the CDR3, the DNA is TGTGCCAGCAGCTTAAGTCGGCAAAGCTTACTTAGTCCCTCGGGCTACACCTTC.

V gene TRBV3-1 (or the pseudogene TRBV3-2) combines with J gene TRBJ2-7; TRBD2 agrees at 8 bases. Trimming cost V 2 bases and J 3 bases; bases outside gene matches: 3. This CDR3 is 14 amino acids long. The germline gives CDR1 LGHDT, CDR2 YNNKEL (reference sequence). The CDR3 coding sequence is TGTGCCAGCAGCCAATTCAGCGGGGGCTACGAGCAGTACTTC. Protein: CASSQFSGGYEQYF.

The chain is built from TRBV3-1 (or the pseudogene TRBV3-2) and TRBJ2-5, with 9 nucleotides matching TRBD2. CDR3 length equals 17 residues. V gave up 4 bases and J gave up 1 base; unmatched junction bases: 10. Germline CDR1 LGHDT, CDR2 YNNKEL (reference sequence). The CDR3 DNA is TGTGCCAGCAGCCCCGGGACTAGCCCTCGATTCCAAGAGACCCAGTACTTC. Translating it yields CASSPGTSPRFQETQYF.

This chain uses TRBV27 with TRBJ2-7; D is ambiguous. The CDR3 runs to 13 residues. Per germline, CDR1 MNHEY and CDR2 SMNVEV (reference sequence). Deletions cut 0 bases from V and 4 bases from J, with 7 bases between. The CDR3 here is CASSLSSTYEQYF. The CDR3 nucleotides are TGTGCCAGCAGTTTATCGTCCACTTACGAGCAGTACTTC.

In DNA form, the CDR3 reads TGTGCCTGGAGTCTCAGAGGTAATCAGCCCCAGCATTTT. Translating it yields CAWSLRGNQPQHF. The rearrangement links TRBV30 to TRBJ1-5; D remains ambiguous. Germline V CDR1 and CDR2: GTSNPN, SVGIG (reference sequence). The CDR3 totals 13 residues. Trimming shortened V by 2 bases and J by 4 bases, and 9 bases separated the two germline ends.

The CDR3 nucleotides are TGTGCCAGTAGCCAGACTAGCGGGACTAGCACAGATACGCAGTATTTT. It translates to CASSQTSGTSTDTQYF. The V and J genes are TRBV19 and TRBJ2-3, with TRBD2 identical over 11 bases. V dropped 6 bases and J dropped 0; count of bases not matched to a gene: 5. Germline-derived CDR1 and CDR2 are LNHDA and SQIVND (reference sequence). The CDR3 sequence is 16 residues long.

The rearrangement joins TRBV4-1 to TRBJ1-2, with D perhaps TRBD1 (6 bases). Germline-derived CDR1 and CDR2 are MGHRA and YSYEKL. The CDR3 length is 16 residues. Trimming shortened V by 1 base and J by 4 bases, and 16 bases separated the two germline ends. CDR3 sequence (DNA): TGCGCCAGCAGCCAAGTCACAGGGCCGGGGTCCTATGGCTACACCTTC. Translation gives CASSQVTGPGSYGYTF.

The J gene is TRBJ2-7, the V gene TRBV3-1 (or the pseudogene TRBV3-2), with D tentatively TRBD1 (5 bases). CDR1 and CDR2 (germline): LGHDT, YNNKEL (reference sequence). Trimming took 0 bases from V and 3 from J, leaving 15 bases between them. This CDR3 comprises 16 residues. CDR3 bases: TGTGCCAGCAGCCAAGAAGGTGTCAGGGATGTCTACGAGCAGTACTTC. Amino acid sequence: CASSQEGVRDVYEQYF.

Here the CDR3 DNA reads TGTGCCAGCAGTTATTGGGGAGATACGCAGTATTTT. It codes for CASSYWGDTQYF. The chain joins TRBV6-2 or TRBV6-3 to TRBJ2-3; D remains ambiguous. V shed 3 bases and J shed 5 bases, with 6 bases lying between them. CDR1 is MNHEY and CDR2 is SVGEGT in the germline V gene. The CDR3 loop spans 12 amino acids.

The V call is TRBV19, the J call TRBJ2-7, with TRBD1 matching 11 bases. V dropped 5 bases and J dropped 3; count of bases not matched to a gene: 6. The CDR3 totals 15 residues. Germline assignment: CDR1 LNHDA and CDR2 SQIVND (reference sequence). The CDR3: CASSRWGQGVYEQYF. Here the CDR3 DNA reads TGTGCCAGTAGTCGGTGGGGACAGGGGGTCTACGAGCAGTACTTC.

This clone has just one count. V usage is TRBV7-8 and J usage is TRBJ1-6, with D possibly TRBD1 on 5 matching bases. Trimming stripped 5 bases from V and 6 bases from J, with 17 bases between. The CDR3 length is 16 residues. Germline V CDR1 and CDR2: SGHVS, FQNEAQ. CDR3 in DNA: TGTGCCAGCAGCCCCTCCCCACGGCAGGGTAATTCACCCCTCCACTTT. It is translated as CASSPSPRQGNSPLHF.

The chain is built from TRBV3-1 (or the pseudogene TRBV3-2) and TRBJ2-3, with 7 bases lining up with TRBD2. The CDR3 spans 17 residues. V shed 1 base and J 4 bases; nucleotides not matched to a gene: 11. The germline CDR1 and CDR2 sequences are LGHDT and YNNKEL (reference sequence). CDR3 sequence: CASSQGSSGLYPDTQYF. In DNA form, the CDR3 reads TGTGCCAGCAGCCAAGGGTCTAGCGGCCTCTACCCAGATACGCAGTATTTT.

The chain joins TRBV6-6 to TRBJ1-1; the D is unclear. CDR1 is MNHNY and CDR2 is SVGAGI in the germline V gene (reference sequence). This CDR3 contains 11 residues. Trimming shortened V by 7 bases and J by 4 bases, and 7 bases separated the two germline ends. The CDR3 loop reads CASIKGTEAFF. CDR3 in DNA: TGTGCCAGCATTAAGGGCACTGAAGCTTTCTTT.

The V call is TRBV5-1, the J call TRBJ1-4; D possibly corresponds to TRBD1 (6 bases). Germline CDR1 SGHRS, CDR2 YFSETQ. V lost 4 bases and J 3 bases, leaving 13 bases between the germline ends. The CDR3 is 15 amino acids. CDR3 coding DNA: TGCGCCAGCAGCCCTACAGGGTCAGCTAATGAAAAACTGTTTTTT. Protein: CASSPTGSANEKLFF.

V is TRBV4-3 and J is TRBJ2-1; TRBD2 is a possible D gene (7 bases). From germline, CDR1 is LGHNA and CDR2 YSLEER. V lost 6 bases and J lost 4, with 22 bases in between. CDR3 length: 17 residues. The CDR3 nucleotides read TGCGCCAGCAGTCAGAGGGTGGTCGGGGGGCCATACAATGAGCAGTTCTTC. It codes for CASSQRVVGGPYNEQFF.

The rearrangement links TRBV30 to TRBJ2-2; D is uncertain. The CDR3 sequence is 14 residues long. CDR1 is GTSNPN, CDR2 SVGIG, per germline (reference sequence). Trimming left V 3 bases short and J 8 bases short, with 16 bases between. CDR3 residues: CAWRRWQAGGELFF. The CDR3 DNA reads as TGTGCCTGGAGAAGGTGGCAGGCAGGTGGGGAGCTGTTTTTT. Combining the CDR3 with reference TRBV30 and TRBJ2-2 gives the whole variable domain SQTIHQWPATLVQPVGSPLSLECTVEGTSNPNLYWYRQAAGRGLQLLFYSVGIGQISSEVPQNLSASRPQDRQFILSSKKLLLSDSGFYLCAWRRWQAGGELFFGEGSRLTVL.

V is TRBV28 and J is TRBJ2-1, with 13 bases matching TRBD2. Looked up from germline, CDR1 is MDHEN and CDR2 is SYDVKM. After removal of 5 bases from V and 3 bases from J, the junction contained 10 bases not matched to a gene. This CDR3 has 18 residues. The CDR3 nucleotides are TGTGCCAGCAGTACCTATAGACTAGCGGGAGGCGACTACAATGAGCAGTTCTTC. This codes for CASSTYRLAGGDYNEQFF.

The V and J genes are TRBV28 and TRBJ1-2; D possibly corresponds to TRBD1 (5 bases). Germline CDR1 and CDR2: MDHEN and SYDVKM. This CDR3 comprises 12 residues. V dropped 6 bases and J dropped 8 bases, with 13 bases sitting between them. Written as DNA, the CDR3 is TGTGCCAGCAGGGAAGGGCAGGGCGGCTACACCTTC. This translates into CASREGQGGYTF.

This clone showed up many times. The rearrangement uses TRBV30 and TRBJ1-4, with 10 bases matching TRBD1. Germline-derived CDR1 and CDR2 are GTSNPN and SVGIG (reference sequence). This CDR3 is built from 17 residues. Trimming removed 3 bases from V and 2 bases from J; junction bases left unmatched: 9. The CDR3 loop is CAWSLGTGVATNEKLFF. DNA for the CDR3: TGTGCCTGGAGCCTAGGGACAGGGGTCGCGACTAATGAAAAACTGTTTTTT.

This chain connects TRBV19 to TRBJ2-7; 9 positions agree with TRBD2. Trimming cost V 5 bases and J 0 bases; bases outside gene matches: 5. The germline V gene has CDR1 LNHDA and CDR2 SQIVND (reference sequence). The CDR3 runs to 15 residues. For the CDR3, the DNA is TGTGCCAGTAGTCCCCGGACTAGCGCCTCCTACGAGCAGTACTTC. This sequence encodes CASSPRTSASYEQYF.

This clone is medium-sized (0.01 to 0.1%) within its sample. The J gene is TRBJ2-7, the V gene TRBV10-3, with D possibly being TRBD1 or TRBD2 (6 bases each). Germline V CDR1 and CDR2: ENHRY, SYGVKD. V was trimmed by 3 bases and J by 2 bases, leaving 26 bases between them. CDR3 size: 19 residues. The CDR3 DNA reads TGTGCCATCAGTGATTTGCTCACAGGGAGTAGCGGAAACCCCTACGAGCAGTACTTC. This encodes CAISDLLTGSSGNPYEQYF.

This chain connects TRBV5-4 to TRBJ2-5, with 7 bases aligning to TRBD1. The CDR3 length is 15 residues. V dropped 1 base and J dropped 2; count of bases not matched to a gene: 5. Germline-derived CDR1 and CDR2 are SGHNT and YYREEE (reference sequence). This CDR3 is CASSLTGAGQETQYF. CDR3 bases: TGTGCCAGCAGCTTGACAGGGGCCGGTCAAGAGACCCAGTACTTC.

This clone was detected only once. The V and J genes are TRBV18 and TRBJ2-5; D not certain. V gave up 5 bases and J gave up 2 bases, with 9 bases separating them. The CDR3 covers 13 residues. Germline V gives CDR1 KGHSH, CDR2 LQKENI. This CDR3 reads CASSSILQETQYF. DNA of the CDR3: TGTGCCAGCTCATCAATATTACAAGAGACCCAGTACTTC.

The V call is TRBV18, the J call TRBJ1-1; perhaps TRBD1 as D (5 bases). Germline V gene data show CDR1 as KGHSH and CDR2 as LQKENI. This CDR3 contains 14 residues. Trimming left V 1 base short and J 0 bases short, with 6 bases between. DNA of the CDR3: TGTGCCAGCTCACCACAGGGGATGAACACTGAAGCTTTCTTT. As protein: CASSPQGMNTEAFF.

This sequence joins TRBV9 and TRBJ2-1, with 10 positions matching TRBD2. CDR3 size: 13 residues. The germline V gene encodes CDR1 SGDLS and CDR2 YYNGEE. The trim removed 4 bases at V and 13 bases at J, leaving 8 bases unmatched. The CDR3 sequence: CASSSRLAGVQFF. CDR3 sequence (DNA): TGTGCCAGCAGCTCCCGTCTAGCGGGAGTTCAGTTCTTC.

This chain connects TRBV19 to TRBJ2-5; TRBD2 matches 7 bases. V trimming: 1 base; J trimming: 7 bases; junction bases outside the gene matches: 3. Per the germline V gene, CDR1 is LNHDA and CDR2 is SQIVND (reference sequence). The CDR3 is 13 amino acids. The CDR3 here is CASSIGGGMTQYF. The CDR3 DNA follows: TGTGCCAGTAGTATAGGCGGGGGTATGACCCAGTACTTC.

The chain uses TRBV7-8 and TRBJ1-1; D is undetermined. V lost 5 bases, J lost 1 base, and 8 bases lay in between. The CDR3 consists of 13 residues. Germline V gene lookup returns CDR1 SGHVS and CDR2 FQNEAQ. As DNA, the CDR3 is TGTGCCAGCAGCACGCAGTCGAACACTGAAGCTTTCTTT. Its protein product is CASSTQSNTEAFF.

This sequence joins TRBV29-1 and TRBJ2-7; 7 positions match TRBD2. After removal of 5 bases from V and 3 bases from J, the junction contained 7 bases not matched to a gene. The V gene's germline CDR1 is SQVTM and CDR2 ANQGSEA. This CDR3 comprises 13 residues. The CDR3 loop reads CSVSQAGIYEQYF. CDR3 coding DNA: TGCAGCGTTTCTCAAGCGGGGATCTACGAGCAGTACTTC.